This T cell receptor beta chain was sequenced during a study of cytomegalovirus exposure and HLA in healthy donors. The PCR employed 60 Vbeta primers together with 13 Jbeta primers. The table came from immunoSEQ multiplex PCR; TCRdb's copy has only in-frame clones and leaves some out. The sample shows about 160,000 clones, 80% to 90% of them seen only once. Trimming shortened V by 3 bases and J by 6 bases, and 12 bases separated the two germline ends. The CDR3 spans 14 residues. Germline lookup yields CDR1 SGHAT and CDR2 FQDESV (reference sequence). The gene calls are TRBV11-1 and TRBJ2-1; perhaps TRBD1 as D (6 bases). Sequences were obtained from PBMCs. The receptor comes from a woman aged 18-35 years in good health and CMV-seronegative. CDR3 nucleotides: TGTGCCAGCAGCTTCGGACAGCTAACCAATGAGCAGTTCTTC. This translates into CASSFGQLTNEQFF. Filled out from reference TRBV11-1 and TRBJ2-1, the complete variable domain reads EAEVAQSPRYKITEKSQAVAFWCDPISGHATLYWYRQILGQGPELLVQFQDESVVDDSQLPKDRFSAERLKGVDSTLKIQPAELGDSAMYLCASSFGQLTNEQFFGPGTRLTVL.